This T cell receptor (beta chain) emerged from a study of long-term antiretroviral therapy in people with HIV. This CDR3 has 13 amino acids. V shed 4 bases and J 5 bases; nucleotides not matched to a gene: 4. The germline gives CDR1 SGDLS, CDR2 YYNGEE. Run at survey level, the immunoSEQ assay was version v3.0. The data were produced by immunoSEQ multiplex PCR, yet TCRdb's version contains in-frame clones alone and is incomplete. This table has about 28,000 clones, roughly 84% appearing once. Source: unsorted PBMCs, taken 0.8 years after starting antiretroviral therapy. The sequence derives from a woman under 40 with HIV. The chain joins TRBV9 to TRBJ2-5; 8 bases match TRBD2. The CDR3 DNA is TGTGCCAGCAGCTCGGGGGGGGCTGAGACCCAGTACTTC. Translated: CASSSGGAETQYF.